This TCR beta chain was sequenced in a study of T cells in Graves' hyperthyroidism and ophthalmopathy. Broader study findings: Most thyroid clonotypes expanded above 0.001 were also detected in blood. Ophthalmopathy, which appeared later, was predicted by the model a median around 6 months before onset.

This clonotype was seen repeatedly, ten times or more. Its antigen is undetermined. Amplification targeted TCR beta CDR3 regions from RNA transcripts. During a first-round RT-PCR of the TCR CDR3, the HTBI primer set was used. TCRdb fed the multiplex PCR reads into MiXCR, producing one record per CDR3 protein. Found here are hundreds of thousands of distinct CDR3 sequences, approximately 17% of them singletons; the top ten hold 15% to 20%. Criteria for exclusion of patients were uncontrolled infection, other autoimmune disease, pregnancy or lactation. From under 12 ml of fresh peripheral blood, PBMCs were isolated. Sequencing was performed on blood. This TCR was sampled from a woman between 18 and 30 years old with Graves' ophthalmopathy.

The CDR3 sequence: CASSAGGNEQFF. CDR3 in DNA: TGTGCCAGCTCTGCGGGGGGAAATGAGCAGTTCTTC. The V gene is TRBV18, the J gene TRBJ2-1; 8 nucleotides match TRBD2. V lost 6 bases and J lost 7; bases outside the gene matches: 2. Per germline, CDR1 KGHSH and CDR2 LQKENI. CDR3 length: 12 residues.